This T cell receptor beta chain was sequenced during a study of OX40 agonist ivuxolimab in advanced cancers. About the research overall: Intravenous ivuxolimab was administered to patients every 2 weeks at 0.01 to 10 mg/kg. Participants averaged approximately 60 years of age (range roughly 23 to 90) and were less than 85% male.

Sequencing used immunoSEQ multiplex PCR; TCRdb keeps in-frame clones, though not all of them. The table has about 100,000 clones, 84% seen once. Cycle 7 day 1, cycle 4 day 1, and baseline were the timepoints at which blood was sampled. After removal of 4 bases from V and 9 bases from J, the junction contained 8 bases not matched to a gene. Germline lookup yields CDR1 SGDLS and CDR2 YYNGEE. The length of the CDR3 is 14 residues. This receptor was obtained from an adult with an advanced solid tumor such as melanoma, head and neck, liver or kidney cancer. The chain uses TRBV9 and TRBJ2-1, with 9 bases identical to TRBD2. This material consisted of CD4+ or CD8+ T cells sorted from blood, taken in a trial of the OX40 agonist ivuxolimab. The CDR3 is CASSRGGGVGEQFF. The CDR3 nucleotides read TGTGCCAGCAGCCGAGGCGGGGGGGTTGGTGAGCAGTTCTTC.